These 14 T cell receptor beta chains were sequenced from one sample in a study of blood T cell repertoires in COVID-19. The protocol was immunoSEQ multiplex PCR, while the TCRdb copy is restricted to in-frame clones and leaves out a portion. This sample yields over 300,000 clones, of which approximately 90% are seen a single time; 9.5% belongs to the top ten. The material sequenced was PBMCs or T cells enriched from blood (not recorded which). The receptor source for this set is a woman aged 40 to 55 who had recovered from COVID-19.

This rearrangement joins TRBV5-1 to TRBJ1-1; no firm D call. The germline CDR1 and CDR2 sequences are SGHRS and YFSETQ. This CDR3 spans 16 amino acids. The V end was cut by 0 bases, the J end by 3 bases, with 15 bases between. The DNA of the CDR3 is TGCGCCAGCAGCTTGGATTTAACACAGATGGACACTGAAGCTTTCTTT. It is translated as CASSLDLTQMDTEAFF.

CDR3 residues: CASSSTTEITYEQYF. The CDR3 region has the DNA TGTGCCAGTAGTAGTACGACGGAGATAACCTACGAGCAGTACTTC. The gene calls are TRBV19 and TRBJ2-7; no clear D. Trimming cost V 4 bases and J 2 bases, with 15 bases left between them. Germline V lookup: CDR1 LNHDA, CDR2 SQIVND (reference sequence). There are 15 residues in the CDR3.

The chain carries TRBV13 and TRBJ1-2; 8 bases agree with TRBD1. Per the germline V gene, CDR1 is PRHDT and CDR2 is FYEKMQ (reference sequence). The junction had 9 bases not matched to a gene; V was cut back by 5 bases and J by 4 bases. This CDR3 spans 15 amino acids. The CDR3 DNA reads TGTGCCAGCAGCCCTCGCCCCGGGACAGGCTATGGCTACACCTTC. This translates into CASSPRPGTGYGYTF. Filled out from reference TRBV13 and TRBJ1-2, the complete variable domain reads AAGVIQSPRHLIKEKRETATLKCYPIPRHDTVYWYQQGPGQDPQFLISFYEKMQSDKGSIPDRFSAQQFSDYHSELNMSSLELGDSALYFCASSPRPGTGYGYTFGSGTRLTVV.

The genes are TRBV24-1 and TRBJ1-4, with 7 positions matching TRBD1. Germline V lookup: CDR1 KGHDR, CDR2 SFDVKD. This CDR3 has 15 amino acids. V shed 4 bases and J 7 bases; nucleotides not matched to a gene: 8. DNA for the CDR3: TGTGCCACCAGTGAGTCACAGGGGCGAGGTGAAAAACTGTTTTTT. It translates to CATSESQGRGEKLFF.

The gene calls are TRBV5-1 and TRBJ2-6; 10 bases are a match to TRBD1. V was clipped by 4 bases and J by 0 bases; unmatched bases: 10. The CDR3 totals 19 residues. Germline CDR1 is SGHRS and CDR2 is YFSETQ. For the CDR3, the DNA is TGCGCCAGCAGCGGGGGACAGGGGATTCTTGTCTCTGGGGCCAACGTCCTGACTTTC. Its translation is CASSGGQGILVSGANVLTF.

The chain links TRBV28 to TRBJ1-2; tentative D call: TRBD1 (6 bases). The CDR3 contains 14 residues. Germline-derived CDR1 and CDR2 are MDHEN and SYDVKM. V was cut by 3 bases and J by 3 bases, with 11 bases left in between. CDR3 loop: CASSLRQAHYGYTF. Written as DNA, the CDR3 is TGTGCCAGCAGTTTGAGACAGGCGCACTATGGCTACACCTTC.

This clone was picked up one time. The chain recombines TRBV18 with TRBJ1-1; possible D gene TRBD1, 6 bases. CDR3 length: 12 residues. Germline V lookup: CDR1 KGHSH, CDR2 LQKENI. Trimming removed 6 bases from V and 5 bases from J, with 10 bases in between. The CDR3 nucleotides are TGTGCCAGCTCTCCCGACAGGACTGAAGCTTTCTTT. Protein product: CASSPDRTEAFF.

The CDR3 DNA reads as TGTGCCAGCAGCCTCAAGGGTCGGGGGGAGGGTGGCTACAATGAGCAGTTCTTC. It yields the protein CASSLKGRGEGGYNEQFF. The chain couples TRBV3-1 (or the pseudogene TRBV3-2) to TRBJ2-1; TRBD2 matches at 7 bases. Per the germline V gene, CDR1 is LGHDT and CDR2 is YNNKEL (reference sequence). Trimming took 4 bases from V and 3 from J; bases not matched to a gene: 15. The CDR3 has 18 residues.

The rearrangement uses TRBV14 and TRBJ1-1; no clear D gene. V was pared by 0 bases and J by 4 bases, with 24 bases between. The CDR3 spans 19 residues. Per germline, CDR1 SGHDN and CDR2 FVKESK. The CDR3 nucleotides read TGTGCCAGCAGCCAAGAGTCAATCGCAGGAGGGCGATTCAGCACTGAAGCTTTCTTT. It encodes CASSQESIAGGRFSTEAFF. The full variable domain, in which reference TRBV14 and TRBJ1-1 provide the parts outside the CDR3, is EAGVTQFPSHSVIEKGQTVTLRCDPISGHDNLYWYRRVMGKEIKFLLHFVKESKQDESGMPNNRFLAERTGGTYSTLKVQPAELEDSGVYFCASSQESIAGGRFSTEAFFGQGTRLTVV.

This chain joins TRBV7-2 and TRBJ2-5, with TRBD1 matching over 7 bases. V lost 5 bases and J lost 3; bases outside the gene matches: 9. The CDR3 loop spans 15 amino acids. The germline V gene has CDR1 SGHTA and CDR2 FQGNSA. The CDR3 nucleotides read TGTGCCAGCAGCACGGGACAGCCCCGGGAAGAGACCCAGTACTTC. Translation: CASSTGQPREETQYF.

The chain joins TRBV9 to TRBJ2-3; TRBD2 aligns across 8 bases. The ends lost 4 bases at V and 1 base at J; junction bases unmatched: 2. This CDR3 comprises 14 residues. Germline V lookup: CDR1 SGDLS, CDR2 YYNGEE. CDR3 in DNA: TGTGCCAGCAGCAAGACTAGCGGCACAGATACGCAGTATTTT. Its translation: CASSKTSGTDTQYF.

The J gene is TRBJ1-1, the V gene TRBV27; D perhaps matches TRBD1 (5 bases). The CDR3 extends over 13 amino acids. The V end lost 3 bases, the J end lost 6 bases, and 11 bases lay between the germline ends. CDR1 and CDR2 from the germline V gene are MNHEY and SMNVEV (reference sequence). In DNA form, the CDR3 reads TGTGCCAGCAGTTTGGGGAGGGGCCCTGAAGCTTTCTTT. Translated, it gives CASSLGRGPEAFF.

The chain recombines TRBV5-1 with TRBJ2-5, with a tentative D call TRBD1 (6 bases). There are 14 residues in the CDR3. Per the germline V gene, CDR1 is SGHRS and CDR2 is YFSETQ. With 1 base removed from V and 3 bases from J, the gap between germline ends came to 10 bases. The CDR3: CASSLPSGEETQYF. CDR3 in DNA: TGCGCCAGCAGCTTGCCCTCAGGGGAAGAGACCCAGTACTTC.

V is TRBV11-2 and J is TRBJ2-3; no reliable D call. Germline CDR1 reads SGHAT; CDR2 reads FQNNGV. V lost 5 bases and J lost 2, with 8 bases in between. This CDR3 is built from 13 residues. The CDR3 spells CASSPPSTDTQYF. The CDR3 DNA sequence: TGTGCCAGCAGCCCCCCCTCCACAGATACGCAGTATTTT. Using reference TRBV11-2 and TRBJ2-3 for the parts outside the CDR3, the full variable domain is EAGVAQSPRYKIIEKRQSVAFWCNPISGHATLYWYQQILGQGPKLLIQFQNNGVVDDSQLPKDRFSAERLKGVDSTLKIQPAKLEDSAVYLCASSPPSTDTQYFGPGTRLTVL.